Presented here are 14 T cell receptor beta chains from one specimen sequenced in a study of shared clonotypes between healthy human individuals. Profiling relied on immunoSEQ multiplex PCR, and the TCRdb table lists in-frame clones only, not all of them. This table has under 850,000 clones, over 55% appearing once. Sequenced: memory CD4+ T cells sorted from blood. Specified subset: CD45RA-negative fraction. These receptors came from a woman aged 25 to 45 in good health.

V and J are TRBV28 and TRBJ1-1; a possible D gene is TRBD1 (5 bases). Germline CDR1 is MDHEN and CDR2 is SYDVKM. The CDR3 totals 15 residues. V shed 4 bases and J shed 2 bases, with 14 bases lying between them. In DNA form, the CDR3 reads TGTGCCAGCAGTTCCCCTCAGGGTAAAAACACTGAAGCTTTCTTT. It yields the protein CASSSPQGKNTEAFF.

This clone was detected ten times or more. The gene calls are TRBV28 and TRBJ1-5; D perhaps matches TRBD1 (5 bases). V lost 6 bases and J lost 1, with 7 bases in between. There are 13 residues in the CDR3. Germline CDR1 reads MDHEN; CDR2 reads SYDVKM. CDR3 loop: CASREGSNQPQHF. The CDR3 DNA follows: TGTGCCAGCAGAGAGGGGAGCAATCAGCCCCAGCATTTT.

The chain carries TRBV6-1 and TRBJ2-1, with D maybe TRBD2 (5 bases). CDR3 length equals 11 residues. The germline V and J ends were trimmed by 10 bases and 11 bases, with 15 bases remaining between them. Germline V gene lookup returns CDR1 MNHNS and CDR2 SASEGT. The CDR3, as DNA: TGTGCCACCCCTCGGGGTCTGAAGCAGTTCTTC. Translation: CATPRGLKQFF.

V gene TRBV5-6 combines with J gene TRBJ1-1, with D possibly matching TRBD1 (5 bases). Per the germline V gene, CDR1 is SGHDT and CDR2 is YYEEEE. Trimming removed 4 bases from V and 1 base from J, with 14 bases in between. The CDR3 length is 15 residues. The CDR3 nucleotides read TGTGCCAGCAGCGAAAGGACAAGGTCGAACACTGAAGCTTTCTTT. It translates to CASSERTRSNTEAFF.

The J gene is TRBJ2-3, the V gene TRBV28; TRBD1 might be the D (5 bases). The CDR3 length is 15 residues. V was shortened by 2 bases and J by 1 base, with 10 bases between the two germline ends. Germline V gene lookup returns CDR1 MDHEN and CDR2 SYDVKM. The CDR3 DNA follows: TGTGCCAGCAGTTTAGGTGGGGCGCGCACAGATACGCAGTATTTT. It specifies CASSLGGARTDTQYF.

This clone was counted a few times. CDR3 bases: TGTGCCAGTATTTTTGAGGGGAGCACTGAAGCTTTCTTT. It translates to CASIFEGSTEAFF. The rearrangement links TRBV19 to TRBJ1-1, with a tentative D call TRBD1 (5 bases). Germline CDR1 and CDR2: LNHDA and SQIVND (reference sequence). The CDR3 length is 13 residues. V was clipped by 7 bases and J by 4 bases, with 13 bases between them.

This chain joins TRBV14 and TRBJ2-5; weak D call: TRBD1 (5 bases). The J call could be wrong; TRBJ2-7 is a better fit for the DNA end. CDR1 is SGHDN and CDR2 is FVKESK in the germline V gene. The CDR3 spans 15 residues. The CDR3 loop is CASSQGSQGNYEQYF. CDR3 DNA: TGTGCCAGCAGCCAAGGAAGCCAGGGAAACTACGAGCAGTACTTC.

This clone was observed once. CDR3 DNA: TGTGCCACCAGCGCCGGGACGACTGGAAACACCATATATTTT. Amino acid sequence: CATSAGTTGNTIYF. The chain uses TRBV15 and TRBJ1-3, with a weak D call TRBD1 (5 bases). The CDR3 consists of 14 residues. V shed 5 bases and J shed 2 bases, with 10 bases lying between them. CDR1 is LNHNV and CDR2 is YYDKDF in the germline V gene (reference sequence). Filled out from reference TRBV15 and TRBJ1-3, the complete variable domain reads DAMVIQNPRYQVTQFGKPVTLSCSQTLNHNVMYWYQQKSSQAPKLLFHYYDKDFNNEADTPDNFQSRRPNTSFCFLDIRSPGLGDTAMYLCATSAGTTGNTIYFGEGSWLTVV.

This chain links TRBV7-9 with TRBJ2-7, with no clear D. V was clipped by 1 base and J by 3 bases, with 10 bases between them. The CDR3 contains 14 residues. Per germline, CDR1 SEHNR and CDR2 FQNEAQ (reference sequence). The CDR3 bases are TGTGCCAGCAGCTTAGGGGCCAGCAACTACGAGCAGTACTTC. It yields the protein CASSLGASNYEQYF.

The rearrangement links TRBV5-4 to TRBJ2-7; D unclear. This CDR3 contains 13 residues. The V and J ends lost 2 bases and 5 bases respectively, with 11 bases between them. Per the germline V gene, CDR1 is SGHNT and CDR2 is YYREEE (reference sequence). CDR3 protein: CASSLGPVNEQYF. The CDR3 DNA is TGTGCCAGCAGCTTAGGTCCCGTCAACGAGCAGTACTTC.

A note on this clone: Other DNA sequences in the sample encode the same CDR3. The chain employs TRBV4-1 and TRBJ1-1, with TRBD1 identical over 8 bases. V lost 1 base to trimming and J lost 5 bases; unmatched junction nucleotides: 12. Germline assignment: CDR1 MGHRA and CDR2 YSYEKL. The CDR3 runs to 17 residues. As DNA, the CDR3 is TGCGCCAGCAGCCAAGTTAGGCAGGGGGCGAAAAGTACTGAAGCTTTCTTT. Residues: CASSQVRQGAKSTEAFF.

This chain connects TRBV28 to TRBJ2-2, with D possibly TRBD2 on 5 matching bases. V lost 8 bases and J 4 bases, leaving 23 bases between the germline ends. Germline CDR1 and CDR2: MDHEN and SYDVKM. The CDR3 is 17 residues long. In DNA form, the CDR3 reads TGTGCCAGCGAGGGTGGCGCCCCGACCTGGGGCACCGGGGAGCTGTTTTTT. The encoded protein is CASEGGAPTWGTGELFF.

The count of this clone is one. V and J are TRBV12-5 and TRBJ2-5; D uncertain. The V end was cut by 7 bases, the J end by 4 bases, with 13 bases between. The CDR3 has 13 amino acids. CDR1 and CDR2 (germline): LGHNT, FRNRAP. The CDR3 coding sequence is TGTGCTAGTGCCCAAGGCAGTAGAGAGACCCAGTACTTC. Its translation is CASAQGSRETQYF.

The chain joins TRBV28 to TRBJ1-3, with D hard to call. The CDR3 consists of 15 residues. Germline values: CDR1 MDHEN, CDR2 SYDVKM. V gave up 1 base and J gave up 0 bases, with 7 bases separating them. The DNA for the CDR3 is TGTGCCAGCAGTTTATTGGGGATCTCTGGAAACACCATATATTTT. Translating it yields CASSLLGISGNTIYF.